One sample yielded the 26 T cell receptor beta chains listed below, sequenced in a study of blood T cell repertoires in COVID-19. The protocol was immunoSEQ multiplex PCR, while the TCRdb copy is restricted to in-frame clones and leaves out a portion. The sample has some 140,000 clones, roughly four fifths seen once. Specimen: PBMCs or T cells enriched from blood (not recorded which). These TCRs come from a man aged 25 to 45 who had recovered from COVID-19.

This rearrangement joins TRBV2 to TRBJ2-3; TRBD2 matches at 13 bases. V shed 4 bases, J shed 4 bases, and the junction held 2 bases outside the gene matches. The germline V gene encodes CDR1 SNHLY and CDR2 FYNNEI. The CDR3 totals 15 residues. DNA of the CDR3: TGTGCCAGCAGTGGACTAGCGGGAGGTCCAGATACGCAGTATTTT. Encoded protein: CASSGLAGGPDTQYF.

The chain recombines TRBV19 with TRBJ1-2, with D unresolved. Trimming took 7 bases from V and 6 from J, leaving 9 bases between them. Germline V lookup: CDR1 LNHDA, CDR2 SQIVND (reference sequence). This CDR3 contains 11 residues. The CDR3 sequence is CASKMADGYTF. The CDR3 nucleotides read TGTGCCAGTAAAATGGCGGATGGCTACACCTTC.

This chain joins TRBV13 and TRBJ1-1; possible D gene TRBD1, 5 bases. This CDR3 region has 18 residues. The germline gives CDR1 PRHDT, CDR2 FYEKMQ (reference sequence). V gave up 5 bases and J gave up 0 bases, with 22 bases separating them. CDR3 coding DNA: TGTGCCAGCAGCCCCATGGGTGGTGGGGGGTCCCTGAACACTGAAGCTTTCTTT. Its protein is CASSPMGGGGSLNTEAFF.

This chain uses TRBV30 with TRBJ2-7; 9 nucleotides line up with TRBD2. Germline values: CDR1 GTSNPN, CDR2 SVGIG (reference sequence). The V gene end was trimmed by 4 bases and the J gene end by 4 bases; junction bases not matched to a gene: 2. The CDR3 is made up of 12 amino acids. CDR3 DNA sequence: TGTGCCTGGAATAGCGGGAGATACGAGCAGTACTTC. This sequence encodes CAWNSGRYEQYF. Full variable domain (missing parts from reference TRBV30 and TRBJ2-7): SQTIHQWPATLVQPVGSPLSLECTVEGTSNPNLYWYRQAAGRGLQLLFYSVGIGQISSEVPQNLSASRPQDRQFILSSKKLLLSDSGFYLCAWNSGRYEQYFGPGTRLTVT.

This chain joins TRBV10-2 and TRBJ1-2; D is ambiguous. Trimming pared 2 bases from V and 8 bases from J, leaving 12 bases between. The CDR3 contains 13 residues. Germline-derived CDR1 and CDR2 are WSHSY and SAAADI. In DNA, the CDR3 is TGCGCCAGCAGTGAGACAGCCACGGGGGGCTACACCTTC. It codes for CASSETATGGYTF.

This clone was counted only a few times. The chain carries TRBV6-1 and TRBJ2-3, with D possibly being TRBD2 (5 bases). Trimming left V 2 bases short and J 4 bases short, with 10 bases between. Germline V gene data show CDR1 as MNHNS and CDR2 as SASEGT. The CDR3 covers 14 residues. This chain's CDR3 is CASSERGLADTQYF. Written as DNA, the CDR3 is TGTGCCAGCAGTGAAAGAGGGCTTGCAGATACGCAGTATTTT.

The chain has TRBV3-1 (or the pseudogene TRBV3-2) and TRBJ1-2; a possible D gene is TRBD1 (6 bases). The CDR3 spans 15 residues. CDR1 is LGHDT and CDR2 is YNNKEL in the germline V gene (reference sequence). The V gene lost 1 base and the J gene lost 8 bases, with 17 bases spanning the gap. The chain's CDR3 is CASSQAGTNFRGYTF. The DNA of the CDR3 is TGTGCCAGCAGCCAAGCAGGGACAAATTTCCGGGGCTACACCTTC.

The CDR3: CASRDLLAGDTYQETQYF. CDR3 DNA sequence: TGTGCCAGCAGAGATCTCTTAGCGGGGGACACGTACCAAGAGACCCAGTACTTC. The chain couples TRBV3-1 (or the pseudogene TRBV3-2) to TRBJ2-5, with TRBD2 identical over 9 bases. CDR3 length: 18 residues. The germline V gene encodes CDR1 LGHDT and CDR2 YNNKEL (reference sequence). Unmatched junction bases numbered 14, after V lost 6 bases and J lost 0 bases.

The CDR3, as DNA: TGTGCCAGCGGACAGGGCCTTTGGGACACTGAAGCTTTCTTT. Amino acid sequence: CASGQGLWDTEAFF. The V and J genes are TRBV19 and TRBJ1-1, with TRBD1 matching over 8 bases. CDR1 LNHDA and CDR2 SQIVND come from the germline V gene (reference sequence). Trimming at V came to 9 bases and at J to 3 bases, leaving 9 bases not matched to a gene. This CDR3 has 14 residues.

The chain combines TRBV7-9 with TRBJ2-7, with 8 nucleotides matching TRBD1. V lost 1 base and J lost 2; bases outside the gene matches: 13. Looked up from germline, CDR1 is SEHNR and CDR2 is FQNEAQ (reference sequence). This CDR3 has 18 residues. CDR3 DNA: TGTGCCAGCAGCTTAGAATCGGGGACAGGCCCTTCGCCCTACGAGCAGTACGTC. As protein: CASSLESGTGPSPYEQYV.

V is TRBV18 and J is TRBJ1-6, with unresolved D. V was trimmed by 3 bases and J by 6 bases, leaving 9 bases between them. This CDR3 comprises 14 residues. The germline CDR1 and CDR2 sequences are KGHSH and LQKENI. The CDR3 nucleotides are TGTGCCAGCTCACCGGTGGAGAGTAATTCACCCCTCCACTTT. This encodes CASSPVESNSPLHF.

The chain recombines TRBV6-5 with TRBJ1-5; no definite D call. Germline lookup yields CDR1 MNHEY and CDR2 SVGAGI. The germline V and J ends were trimmed by 8 bases and 4 bases, with 9 bases remaining between them. The CDR3 runs to 12 residues. CDR3 in DNA: TGTGCCAGCCAGCGGAAAAATCAGCCCCAGCATTTT. Encoded protein: CASQRKNQPQHF.

This clone appeared a few times. This chain joins TRBV6-1 and TRBJ1-5, with D perhaps matching TRBD1 (6 bases). There are 14 residues in the CDR3. V was pared by 3 bases and J by 7 bases, with 13 bases between. Germline values: CDR1 MNHNS, CDR2 SASEGT. This CDR3 is CASSDNKQGQPQHF. CDR3 coding DNA: TGTGCCAGCAGTGACAATAAACAGGGACAGCCCCAGCATTTT.

V is TRBV2 and J is TRBJ1-2; D gene unclear. The germline V and J ends were trimmed by 3 bases and 3 bases, with 11 bases remaining between them. Germline-derived CDR1 and CDR2 are SNHLY and FYNNEI. The CDR3 runs 14 residues. The CDR3 region has the DNA TGTGCCAGCAGTGACACTCGGAGATACTATGGCTACACCTTC. Translating gives CASSDTRRYYGYTF.

This clone showed up just a few times. The germline gene is not matched at one end of the junction; a read error may be the cause. The CDR3 here is CASSTLNRDTGELFF. The CDR3 bases are TGTGCCAGCAGCACCCTAAACAGGGACACGGGGGAGCTGTTTTTT. The chain recombines TRBV9 with TRBJ2-2; a possible D gene is TRBD1 (6 bases). The CDR3 extends over 15 amino acids. Looked up from germline, CDR1 is SGDLS and CDR2 is YYNGEE. The variable domain in full, with the rest retrieved from reference TRBV9 and TRBJ2-2, is DSGVTQTPKHLITATGQRVTLRCSPRSGDLSVYWYQQSLDQGLQFLIQYYNGEERAKGNILERFSAQQFPDLHSELNLSSLELGDSALYFCASSTLNRDTGELFFGEGSRLTVL.

V gene TRBV27 combines with J gene TRBJ1-2; 7 bases agree with TRBD1. The CDR3 is 15 residues long. The V segment lost 3 bases and the J segment 2 bases; nucleotides outside the gene matches: 6. Germline V lookup: CDR1 MNHEY, CDR2 SMNVEV (reference sequence). The CDR3 nucleotides read TGTGCCAGCAGTTTCTTGACAGGGTCCAACTATGGCTACACCTTC. Translating it yields CASSFLTGSNYGYTF.

V gene TRBV24-1 combines with J gene TRBJ2-7; D unclear. Deletions cut 5 bases from V and 5 bases from J, with 9 bases between. Germline CDR1 reads KGHDR; CDR2 reads SFDVKD. The CDR3 is made up of 12 amino acids. CDR3: CATSAQFHEQYV. CDR3 DNA: TGTGCCACCAGTGCACAATTCCACGAGCAGTACGTC.

The chain recombines TRBV25-1 with TRBJ2-3; 10 nucleotides align to TRBD1. V shed 3 bases, J shed 1 base, and the junction held 4 bases outside the gene matches. This CDR3 spans 16 amino acids. The V gene's germline CDR1 is MGHDK and CDR2 SYGVNS. CDR3 DNA: TGTGCCAGCAGTGAGGACAGGGGGTTGGGCACAGATACGCAGTATTTT. Its translation: CASSEDRGLGTDTQYF.

This chain joins TRBV18 and TRBJ1-1; possible D gene TRBD1, 5 bases. The CDR3 sequence is 13 residues long. V was cut by 2 bases and J by 1 base, with 5 bases left in between. CDR1 and CDR2 (germline): KGHSH, LQKENI. CDR3 residues: CASSPTGNTEAFF. CDR3 DNA sequence: TGTGCCAGCTCACCAACAGGGAACACTGAAGCTTTCTTT.

This rearrangement joins TRBV3-1 (or the pseudogene TRBV3-2) to TRBJ2-7; 8 bases line up with TRBD2. Trimming cost V 1 base and J 2 bases; bases outside gene matches: 4. Germline V gene sequence: CDR1 LGHDT, CDR2 YNNKEL (reference sequence). CDR3 length: 15 amino acids. The CDR3 DNA is TGTGCCAGCAGCCAAGGTGGTAGCGGGACCTACGAGCAGTACTTC. It is translated as CASSQGGSGTYEQYF.

This clone was detected once. The chain links TRBV4-2 to TRBJ2-2; 7 bases line up with TRBD2. V was pared by 4 bases and J by 1 base, with 9 bases of the junction left unmatched. Germline values: CDR1 LGHNA, CDR2 YNFKEQ. This CDR3 region has 17 residues. CDR3 in amino acids: CASSRARSGVNTGELFF. CDR3 DNA: TGTGCCAGCAGCCGAGCTAGGAGCGGGGTGAACACCGGGGAGCTGTTTTTT.

The rearrangement links TRBV18 to TRBJ1-4, with 8 bases aligning to TRBD1. This CDR3 spans 17 amino acids. The ends lost 4 bases at V and 0 bases at J; junction bases unmatched: 7. Per the germline V gene, CDR1 is KGHSH and CDR2 is LQKENI. The CDR3 protein is CASSRTGQNPTNEKLFF. CDR3 nucleotides: TGTGCCAGCTCACGGACAGGGCAAAACCCAACTAATGAAAAACTGTTTTTT.

The chain is built from TRBV2 and TRBJ2-5; the match to TRBD2 covers 12 bases. The CDR3 is made up of 16 amino acids. In germline, CDR1 is SNHLY, CDR2 FYNNEI. The V and J ends lost 6 bases and 4 bases, in that order; junction bases with no gene match: 9. Written as DNA, the CDR3 is TGTGCCAGCAGGTCTGGACTAGCGGGGCTTTTAGAGACCCAGTACTTC. Amino acid sequence: CASRSGLAGLLETQYF.

The CDR3 sequence is CASSQVVGRPQHF. The CDR3 coding sequence is TGTGCCAGCAGCCAAGTAGTCGGGAGGCCCCAGCATTTT. The chain is built from TRBV4-2 and TRBJ1-5; D gene unclear. This CDR3 spans 13 amino acids. Trimming took 1 base from V and 9 from J, leaving 10 bases between them. Looked up from germline, CDR1 is LGHNA and CDR2 is YNFKEQ.

The V call is TRBV10-1, the J call TRBJ2-7; D unresolved. From germline, CDR1 is WNHNN and CDR2 SYGVQD (reference sequence). The CDR3 loop spans 13 amino acids. The germline V and J ends were trimmed by 0 bases and 3 bases, with 6 bases remaining between them. The CDR3 protein is CASSESNGYEQYF. CDR3 bases: TGCGCCAGCAGTGAGTCGAACGGCTACGAGCAGTACTTC.

V and J are TRBV28 and TRBJ2-5; 8 nucleotides line up with TRBD1. This CDR3 is built from 13 residues. Germline V gives CDR1 MDHEN, CDR2 SYDVKM. Unmatched junction bases numbered 6, after V lost 6 bases and J lost 6 bases. CDR3 in DNA: TGTGCCAGCAGGACAGGACAGGGTCAGACCCAGTACTTC. Translation: CASRTGQGQTQYF. Combining the CDR3 with reference TRBV28 and TRBJ2-5 gives the whole variable domain DVKVTQSSRYLVKRTGEKVFLECVQDMDHENMFWYRQDPGLGLRLIYFSYDVKMKEKGDIPEGYSVSREKKERFSLILESASTNQTSMYLCASRTGQGQTQYFGPGTRLLVL.